This TCR beta chain was captured in a study of a mutant IDH1 vaccine in newly diagnosed glioma. About the research overall: The earlier regimen, radiotherapy, temozolomide, or both, was most often both.

This clone occurred a few times. Only in-frame clones appear in the TCRdb table, and some are missing; sequencing was by immunoSEQ multiplex PCR. The table records 92,000 or so clones, approximately 80% of them present only once. Time point: baseline, week 1 (first vaccination visit). The treatment was: pre-vaccination baseline after standard-of-care therapy. This material consisted of PBMCs, taken from a glioma patient treated with radiotherapy, temozolomide or both. The sequence was obtained from a man between 40 and 49 years old with glioma. Some clones in this sample may be carry-over from other donors' samples.

CDR3 loop: CASSPQSSGNTIYF. The CDR3 DNA is TGTGCCAGCAGCCCTCAGAGCTCTGGAAACACCATATATTTT. The chain combines TRBV7-9 with TRBJ1-3, with D hard to call. The ends were cut back, 5 bases at V and 0 bases at J, with 8 bases in the middle. The CDR3 covers 14 residues. CDR1 and CDR2 (germline): SEHNR, FQNEAQ (reference sequence). The whole variable domain, remainder taken from reference TRBV7-9 and TRBJ1-3, is DTGVSQNPRHKITKRGQNVTFRCDPISEHNRLYWYRQTLGQGPEFLTYFQNEAQLEKSRLLSDRFSAERPKGSFSTLEIQRTEQGDSAMYLCASSPQSSGNTIYFGEGSWLTVV.